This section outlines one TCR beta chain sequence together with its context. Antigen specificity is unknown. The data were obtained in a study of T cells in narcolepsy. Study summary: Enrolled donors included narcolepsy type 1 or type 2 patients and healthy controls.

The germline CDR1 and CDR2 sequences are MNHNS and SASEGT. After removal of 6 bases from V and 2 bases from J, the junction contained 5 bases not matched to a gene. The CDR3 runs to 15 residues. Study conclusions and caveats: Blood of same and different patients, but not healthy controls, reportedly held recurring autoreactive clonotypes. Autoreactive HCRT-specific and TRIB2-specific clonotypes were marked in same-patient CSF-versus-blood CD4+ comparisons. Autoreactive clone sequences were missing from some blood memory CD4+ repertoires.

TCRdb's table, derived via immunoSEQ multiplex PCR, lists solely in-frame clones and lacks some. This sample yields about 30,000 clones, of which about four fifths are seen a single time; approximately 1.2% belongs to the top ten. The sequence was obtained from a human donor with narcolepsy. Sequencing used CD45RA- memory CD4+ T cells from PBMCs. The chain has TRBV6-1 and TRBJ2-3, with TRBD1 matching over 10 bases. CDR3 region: CASRPGQGSTDTQYF. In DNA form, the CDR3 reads TGTGCCAGCAGGCCGGGACAGGGGTCCACAGATACGCAGTATTTT.